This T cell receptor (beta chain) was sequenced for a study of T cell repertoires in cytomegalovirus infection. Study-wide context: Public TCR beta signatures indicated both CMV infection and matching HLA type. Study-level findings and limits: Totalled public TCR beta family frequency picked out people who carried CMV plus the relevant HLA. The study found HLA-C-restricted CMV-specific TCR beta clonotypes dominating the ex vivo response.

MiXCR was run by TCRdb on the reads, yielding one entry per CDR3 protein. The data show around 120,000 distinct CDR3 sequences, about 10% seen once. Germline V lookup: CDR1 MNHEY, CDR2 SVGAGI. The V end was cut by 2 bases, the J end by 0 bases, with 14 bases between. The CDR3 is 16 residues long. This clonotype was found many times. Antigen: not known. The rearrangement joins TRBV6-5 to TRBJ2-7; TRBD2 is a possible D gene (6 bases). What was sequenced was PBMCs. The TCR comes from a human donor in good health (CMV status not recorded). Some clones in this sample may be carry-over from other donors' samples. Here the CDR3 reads CASSYRGRDSSYEQYF. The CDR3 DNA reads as TGTGCCAGCAGTTACCGCGGGCGGGACTCCTCCTACGAGCAGTACTTC.